This TCR beta chain was captured by sequencing in a study of CD8+ T cells in alopecia areata. The overall study: Oral tofacitinib (5 to 10 mg twice daily) was administered to treated patients.

Notes on this clone: Its antigen is not identified.

Study results and limitations: Tofacitinib delivered significant drops in scalp clonality and in expanded CD8+ clones among the top 100. There were many expanded lesional clones persisting in scalp and blood during tofacitinib.

The sequencing template was cDNA reverse transcribed from extracted RNA. Sequencing was performed with immunoSEQ multiplex PCR; in TCRdb, only in-frame clones are kept and a portion is missing. Of about 140,000 clones listed, roughly 82% are singletons. Treatment given: oral pan-JAK inhibitor, 5-10 mg twice daily. V shed 6 bases and J shed 4 bases, with 13 bases lying between them. There are 13 residues in the CDR3. Germline V CDR1 and CDR2: MGHRA, YSYEKL. The V and J genes are TRBV4-1 and TRBJ2-7, with D unclear. Sequences were derived from CD8+ T cells sorted from blood, sampled at week 4, from a patient treated with tofacitinib. The clonotype originates from a human donor with alopecia areata. The DNA of the CDR3 is TGCGCCAGCAGGTCTTCAGGTACATACGAGCAGTACTTC. This gives the protein CASRSSGTYEQYF.